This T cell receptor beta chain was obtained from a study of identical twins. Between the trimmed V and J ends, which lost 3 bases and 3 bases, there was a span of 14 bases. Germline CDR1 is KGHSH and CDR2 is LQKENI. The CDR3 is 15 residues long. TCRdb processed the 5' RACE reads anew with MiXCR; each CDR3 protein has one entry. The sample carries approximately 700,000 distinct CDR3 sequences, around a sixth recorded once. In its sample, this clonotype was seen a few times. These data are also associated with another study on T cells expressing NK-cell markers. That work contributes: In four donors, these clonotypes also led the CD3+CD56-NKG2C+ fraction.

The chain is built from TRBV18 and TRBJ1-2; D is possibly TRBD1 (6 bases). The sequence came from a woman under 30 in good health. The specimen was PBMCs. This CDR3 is CASSPQGRVDYGYTF. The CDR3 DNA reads TGTGCCAGCTCACCGCAGGGGCGGGTTGACTATGGCTACACCTTC.